This T cell receptor beta chain derives from a study of T cell repertoires in cytomegalovirus infection. This CDR3 is 13 amino acids long. V lost 10 bases, J lost 2 bases, and 13 bases lay in between. The germline gives CDR1 SNHLY, CDR2 FYNNEI. A remark on this clonotype: Its antigen is as yet unknown.

TCRdb re-called the reads through MiXCR, storing one row per CDR3 protein. The sample includes about 890,000 distinct CDR3 sequences, roughly 30% of them seen just once. The clonotype comes from a human donor in good health (CMV status not recorded). Some clones in this sample may be carry-over from other donors' samples. The genes are TRBV2 and TRBJ2-3; unclear D gene. The sequenced sample was cultured CD8+ T cells from PBMCs, obtained from culture after CMV antigen stimulation. Written as DNA, the CDR3 is TGTGCCAACAACACGGTCTTCACAGATACGCAGTATTTT. It codes for CANNTVFTDTQYF. Drawing the rest from reference TRBV2 and TRBJ2-3, the complete variable domain is EPEVTQTPSHQVTQMGQEVILRCVPISNHLYFYWYRQILGQKVEFLVSFYNNEISEKSEIFDDQFSVERPDGSNFTLKIRSTKLEDSAMYFCANNTVFTDTQYFGPGTRLTVL.